This T cell receptor beta chain was found in a study of early T cells in non-severe SARS-CoV-2 infection. This clonotype has at least ten counts. Its specificity is not known. Molecules of cDNA were individually given unique molecular identifiers that were attached to them. TCRdb processed the 5' RACE reads anew with MiXCR; each CDR3 protein has one entry. Of just over 60,000 distinct CDR3 sequences listed, less than 10% are singletons. Findings and caveats of the study: VDJdb matching favored anti-spike CD8 responses, missing private and CD4 specificities.

Trimming pared 8 bases from V and 4 bases from J, leaving 11 bases between. This CDR3 contains 13 residues. The clonotype comes from an adult who was a healthcare worker with PCR-confirmed SARS-CoV-2 infection or an uninfected control (not recorded which). The rearrangement links TRBV12-3 or TRBV12-4 to TRBJ2-2; D ambiguous. The sample taken for sequencing was whole blood. The CDR3 here is CASAPRLTGELFF. CDR3 bases: TGTGCCAGCGCTCCAAGGCTCACCGGGGAGCTGTTTTTT.